The 27 T cell receptor gamma chains listed next were all sequenced from one sample in a study of γδ T cells in repeated Plasmodium falciparum infection. TCRdb re-called clones from the multiplex PCR reads using CATT. The sample records 30,000 or so gamma-chain clones, almost 1.5% being singletons. Gammadelta T cells were flow-sorted from PBMC into Vgamma9/Vdelta2+ and Vdelta2-negative populations for bulk analysis. The sequencing input was gamma-delta T cells from blood. The receptors originated from a pool of human donors (malaria-infected and uninfected, not separated).

There are a few counts of this clone. The protein recorded in TCRdb matches a much larger clone and deviates from this DNA's translation at residue 2, suggesting a read error; the protein here is obtained by translating the DNA. The V call is TRGV5, the J call TRGJ1 or TRGJ2. The J gene, missing from TCRdb, was assigned here through DNA to germline matching. This CDR3 has 13 amino acids. Germline CDR1 VINAFY, CDR2 YDVSNSKD. Here the CDR3 reads CTTWDRLAYKKLF. As DNA, the CDR3 is TGTACCACCTGGGACAGGCTGGCCTATAAGAAACTCTTT.

A note on this clone: TCRdb records a much larger clone's protein for this DNA, with a difference at residue 15 that likely arises from a read error; the protein given is the translation of the DNA. The rearrangement uses TRGV9 and TRGJP. Because TCRdb records no J gene, it was assigned here through a match of the DNA to germline. Germline V CDR1 and CDR2: GITISATS, ISYDGTV (reference sequence). This CDR3 has 18 residues. This CDR3 reads CALWEVEPQELGKKTKVF. In nucleotides, the CDR3 is TGTGCCTTGTGGGAGGTGGAACCTCAAGAGTTGGGCAAAAAAACCAAGGTATTT.

This clone was recorded many times. The protein held in TCRdb is that of a much larger clone and does not match this DNA's translation at residue 5, likely because of a read error; the protein shown is translated from the DNA. The chain couples TRGV5 to TRGJ1 or TRGJ2. After removal of 6 bases from V and 9 bases from J, the junction contained 8 bases not matched to a gene. This CDR3 is 11 amino acids long. The germline CDR1 and CDR2 sequences are VINAFY and YDVSNSKD. The CDR3 loop is CATWCQCKKLF. CDR3 DNA sequence: TGTGCCACCTGGTGTCAGTGTAAGAAACTCTTT.

This clone was picked up a small number of times. A read error likely explains why the TCRdb protein, taken from a much larger clone, differs from this DNA's translation at residue 9; the protein shown is translated from the DNA. CDR3 protein: CALWEPDGHKKLF. DNA for the CDR3: TGTGCCTTGTGGGAGCCCGACGGTCATAAGAAACTCTTT. The J gene is TRGJ1 or TRGJ2, the V gene TRGV9. TCRdb supplies no J gene; here it was assigned by aligning the nucleotide sequence to germline. In germline, CDR1 is GITISATS, CDR2 ISYDGTV (reference sequence). There are 13 residues in the CDR3. V gave up 3 bases and J gave up 8 bases; unmatched junction bases: 10.

This clone was picked up a small number of times. A far more abundant clone sits one base away, making this likely a read error. Other DNA sequences in this specimen translate into the identical CDR3. No J gene was called, and the V gene is TRGV9. Germline V lookup: CDR1 GITISATS, CDR2 ISYDGTV (reference sequence). The CDR3 runs 14 residues. CDR3 sequence (DNA): TGTGCCTTGTGGGAGGGCCCCCCTTATTATAAGAAGCTCTTT. Amino acids: CALWEGPPYYKKLF.

This clone has just a few counts. The TCRdb protein, from a much larger clone, departs from this DNA's translation at residue 4, likely by read error; the protein shown derives from the DNA. The sample has other DNA sequences that encode this CDR3 too. CDR3: CATRDSLNYKKLF. In nucleotides, the CDR3 is TGTGCCACCAGGGACTCTCTAAATTATAAGAAACTCTTT. The chain links TRGV4 to TRGJ1 or TRGJ2. TCRdb records no J gene; here it was assigned by comparing the DNA to germline. The CDR3 covers 13 residues. Germline lookup yields CDR1 EGSTGY and CDR2 YDSYTSSV.

This clone showed up many times. The database protein in TCRdb disagrees with the DNA translation at residue 6; the sequence shown here was translated from the DNA. The chain combines TRGV3 with TRGJ1 or TRGJ2. V lost 4 bases, J lost 11 bases, and 5 bases stayed unmatched. Germline assignment: CDR1 VTNTFY and CDR2 YDVSTARD (reference sequence). The CDR3 extends over 10 amino acids. DNA for the CDR3: TGTGCCACCTGGGAGGCAGAGAAACTCTTT. It translates to CATWEAEKLF.

This clone was detected only a few times. For this DNA, TCRdb reports the protein of a much larger clone, which diverges at residue 15, most likely from a read error; the protein presented here is translated directly from the DNA. For the V gene the call is TRGV9; the J gene has no call. CDR3 length: 17 amino acids. The germline V gene encodes CDR1 GITISATS and CDR2 ISYDGTV (reference sequence). DNA for the CDR3: TGTGCCTTGTGGGAGGTGTCGTCTGAGTTGGGCAAAAAAATCGAGGTATTT. It yields the protein CALWEVSSELGKKIEVF.

This clone ranks as medium-sized. Given a much more abundant clone one base away, this may be a read error. This chain uses TRGV9 with TRGJP. V lost 0 bases to trimming and J lost 8 bases; unmatched junction nucleotides: 4. CDR1 and CDR2 (germline): GITISATS, ISYDGTV (reference sequence). CDR3 length: 16 amino acids. CDR3 sequence (DNA): TGTGCCTTGTGGGAGGTGCACAAGTTGGGCAAAAAAATCAAGGTATTT. It yields the protein CALWEVHKLGKKIKVF.

Details on this clone: The amino acid sequence in TCRdb belongs to a much larger clone and departs from this DNA's translation at residue 12, likely a sequencing read error; the sequence shown is translated from the DNA. No J gene was named, though the V gene is TRGV4. The germline CDR1 and CDR2 sequences are EGSTGY and YDSYTSSV. This CDR3 is 14 amino acids long. CDR3 DNA: TGTGCCACCTGGGATGGCCCTTCTTATTATAAGGAACTCTTT. It yields the protein CATWDGPSYYKELF.

There are many counts of this clone. V usage is TRGV4 and J usage is TRGJ1 or TRGJ2. Germline V gene data show CDR1 as EGSTGY and CDR2 as YDSYTSSV. The V segment lost 1 base and the J segment 3 bases; nucleotides outside the gene matches: 9. The CDR3 totals 15 residues. CDR3: CATWDGPSLYYKKLF. As DNA, the CDR3 is TGTGCCACCTGGGATGGCCCCTCCCTTTATTATAAGAAACTCTTT.

This clone was seen repeatedly, ten times or more. TCRdb shows a much larger clone's protein in place of this DNA's translation, and the two differ at residue 8, likely through a read error; the protein shown is translated from the DNA. The V gene was identified as TRGV9, while no J gene was called. Germline V lookup: CDR1 GITISATS, CDR2 ISYDGTV (reference sequence). The CDR3 is 10 residues long. The CDR3, as DNA: TGTGCCTTGTGGGAGTTCGAGGAACTCTTT. The encoded protein is CALWEFEELF.

This clone was observed a few times. TCRdb has a much larger clone's protein, which differs at residue 14 from the translation of this DNA, likely because of a read error; what is shown is the protein translated from the DNA. The chain links TRGV9 to TRGJP. The J gene, left out of TCRdb, was set here by checking the DNA against germline. The CDR3 is made up of 17 amino acids. Germline-derived CDR1 and CDR2 are GITISATS and ISYDGTV (reference sequence). CDR3 sequence (DNA): TGTGCCTTGTGGGATAACCTAAACGGGTTGGGCAAAAAAACCAAGGTATTT. Its translation: CALWDNLNGLGKKTKVF.

This clone occurred many times. TCRdb attributes to this sequence the protein of a much larger clone, which differs from the DNA translation at residue 3; a read error is likely, and the protein displayed is translated from the DNA. V usage is TRGV4 and J usage is TRGJ1 or TRGJ2. As TCRdb names no J gene, one was assigned here on the basis of a DNA match to germline. The CDR3 covers 11 residues. CDR1 and CDR2 from the germline V gene are EGSTGY and YDSYTSSV. Written as DNA, the CDR3 is TGTGCCGCCTGGGATCAATATAAGAAACTCTTT. Amino acids: CAAWDQYKKLF.

The sample holds many counts of this clone. A far more abundant clone sits one base away, making this likely a read error. In the same sample, other DNA sequences code for this CDR3. The J gene went uncalled, whereas the V gene is TRGV9. The germline CDR1 and CDR2 sequences are GITISATS and ISYDGTV (reference sequence). The CDR3 has 17 amino acids. The CDR3 region is CALWEVSGELGKKIKVF. As DNA, the CDR3 is TGTGCCTTGTGGGAGGTTTCTGGAGAGTTGGGCAAAAAAATCAAGGTATTC.

Many counts were recorded for this clone. TCRdb pairs this DNA with a much larger clone's protein that differs at residue 3, likely a read error; the protein shown was translated from the DNA. The chain links TRGV3 to TRGJP2. Because TCRdb records no J gene, it was assigned here through a match of the DNA to germline. The CDR3 contains 13 residues. Germline CDR1 reads VTNTFY; CDR2 reads YDVSTARD (reference sequence). The CDR3 here is CASWDLPDWIKTF. The CDR3 DNA sequence: TGTGCCAGCTGGGACCTGCCTGATTGGATCAAGACGTTT.

The sample holds many counts of this clone. Only one base separates this from a far larger clonotype, so it likely reflects a read error. V gene TRGV8 combines with J gene TRGJP2. Here the J gene came from matching the DNA to germline, since TCRdb omits it. The V and J ends lost 0 bases and 3 bases, in that order; junction bases with no gene match: 4. The CDR3 loop spans 15 amino acids. Germline V gene sequence: CDR1 VENAVY, CDR2 YDSYNSRV. CDR3 protein: CATWDRQGSDWIKTF. In nucleotides, the CDR3 is TGTGCCACCTGGGATAGGCAGGGTAGTGATTGGATCAAGACGTTT.

As regards this clone: The TCRdb protein comes from a much larger clone and disagrees with this DNA's translation at residue 10, likely due to a read error; the protein given here is derived from the DNA. The chain uses TRGV9 and TRGJ1 or TRGJ2. The J gene is absent in TCRdb and was assigned here via DNA matching to germline. The CDR3 extends over 14 amino acids. The V gene end was trimmed by 0 bases and the J gene end by 8 bases; junction bases not matched to a gene: 10. Germline CDR1 and CDR2: GITISATS and ISYDGTV (reference sequence). The DNA for the CDR3 is TGTGCCTTGTGGGAGGTGCAAATCCATCATAAGAAACTCTTT. Its translation: CALWEVQIHHKKLF.

This clone was counted a few times. TCRdb attributes to this sequence the protein of a much larger clone, which differs from the DNA translation at residue 5; a read error is likely, and the protein displayed is translated from the DNA. The chain carries TRGV9 and TRGJP. The J gene is absent in TCRdb and was assigned here via DNA matching to germline. The CDR3 totals 17 residues. Trimming took 5 bases from V and 6 from J; bases not matched to a gene: 10. The V gene's germline CDR1 is GITISATS and CDR2 ISYDGTV (reference sequence). The CDR3 sequence: CALWGQVPELGKKIKVF. The CDR3 DNA reads as TGTGCCTTGTGGGGCCAGGTGCCAGAGTTGGGCAAAAAAATCAAGGTATTT.

On this clone itself: This probably arose from a read error, given a far larger clone one base away. Other DNA variants within this sample encode the same CDR3. No J gene call was made, and the V gene is TRGV4. The CDR3 totals 13 residues. Germline CDR1 reads EGSTGY; CDR2 reads YDSYTSSV. The CDR3 coding sequence is TGTGCCACCTGGGATGGGCCGTGGAGTAAGAAACTCTTC. As protein: CATWDGPWSKKLF.

This clone has ten or more counts. TCRdb pairs this DNA with a much larger clone's protein that differs at residue 3, likely a read error; the protein shown was translated from the DNA. The V gene is TRGV2, the J gene TRGJ1 or TRGJ2. The germline CDR1 and CDR2 sequences are EGSNGY and YDSYNSKV. The CDR3 extends over 12 amino acids. CDR3 in DNA: TGTGCCGCCTGGGACGTTGACTATAAGAAACTCTTT. Its translation is CAAWDVDYKKLF.

This clone has at least ten counts. TCRdb's listed protein matches a much larger clone and diverges from this DNA's translation at residue 11, likely through a read error; the protein shown comes from the DNA. The CDR3 region is CALWEVLVLGRKIKVF. The CDR3 DNA reads TGTGCCTTGTGGGAGGTGCTCGTGTTGGGCAGAAAAATCAAGGTATTT. V is TRGV9 and J is TRGJP. TCRdb is silent on the J gene; assignment here came from matching the DNA to germline. This CDR3 has 16 amino acids. CDR1 and CDR2 from the germline V gene are GITISATS and ISYDGTV (reference sequence).

This clone was detected many times. The J gene is TRGJ1 or TRGJ2, the V gene TRGV8. The CDR3 is 14 amino acids. The J segment lost 6 bases and the V segment lost 2 bases, leaving 10 bases of the junction unmatched. Germline values: CDR1 VENAVY, CDR2 YDSYNSRV. This chain's CDR3 is CATWDIGWSYKKLF. The DNA for the CDR3 is TGTGCCACCTGGGATATTGGGTGGAGTTATAAGAAACTCTTT.

This clone was found many times. This DNA's translation differs at residue 6 from TCRdb's protein, which comes from a much larger clone; a read error is likely, and the protein shown is translated from the DNA. V gene TRGV9 combines with J gene TRGJ1 or TRGJ2. Germline matching of the DNA provided the J gene here, since TCRdb leaves it blank. The CDR3 sequence is 12 residues long. V dropped 3 bases and J dropped 10; count of bases not matched to a gene: 9. The germline V gene has CDR1 GITISATS and CDR2 ISYDGTV (reference sequence). The CDR3 nucleotides read TGTGCCTTGTGGGAGCACCGAGTGAAGAAACTCTTT. Its translation: CALWEHRVKKLF.

This clone was observed at least ten times. TCRdb pairs this DNA with a much larger clone's protein that differs at residue 5, likely a read error; the protein shown was translated from the DNA. This chain connects TRGV9 to TRGJP2. Since TCRdb gives no J gene, matching the DNA to germline was used here to assign it. CDR3 length: 15 residues. Germline trimming cut 6 bases from V and 1 base from J; bases unmatched to any gene: 8. The germline CDR1 and CDR2 sequences are GITISATS and ISYDGTV (reference sequence). CDR3: CALWFPRSSDWIKTF. The CDR3 region has the DNA TGTGCCTTGTGGTTCCCCCGTAGTAGTGATTGGATCAAGACGTTT.

This clone was detected many times. A much larger clonotype is one base distant, so this may be a read error. V gene TRGV9 combines with J gene TRGJ1 or TRGJ2. J was trimmed by 8 bases and V by 3 bases; bases with no gene match: 10. Germline V gene sequence: CDR1 GITISATS, CDR2 ISYDGTV (reference sequence). CDR3 length equals 13 residues. The CDR3, as DNA: TGTGCCTTGTGGGAGCCTAGCGGGAATAAGAAACTCTTT. Its translation: CALWEPSGNKKLF.

The genes are TRGV4 and TRGJ1 or TRGJ2. Assignment of the J gene here rests on matching the DNA to germline, because TCRdb gives none. Per germline, CDR1 EGSTGY and CDR2 YDSYTSSV. V was clipped by 4 bases and J by 3 bases; unmatched bases: 6. The length of the CDR3 is 13 residues. The CDR3 protein is CATWEYIYYKKLF. As DNA, the CDR3 is TGTGCCACCTGGGAATATATTTATTATAAGAAACTCTTT.